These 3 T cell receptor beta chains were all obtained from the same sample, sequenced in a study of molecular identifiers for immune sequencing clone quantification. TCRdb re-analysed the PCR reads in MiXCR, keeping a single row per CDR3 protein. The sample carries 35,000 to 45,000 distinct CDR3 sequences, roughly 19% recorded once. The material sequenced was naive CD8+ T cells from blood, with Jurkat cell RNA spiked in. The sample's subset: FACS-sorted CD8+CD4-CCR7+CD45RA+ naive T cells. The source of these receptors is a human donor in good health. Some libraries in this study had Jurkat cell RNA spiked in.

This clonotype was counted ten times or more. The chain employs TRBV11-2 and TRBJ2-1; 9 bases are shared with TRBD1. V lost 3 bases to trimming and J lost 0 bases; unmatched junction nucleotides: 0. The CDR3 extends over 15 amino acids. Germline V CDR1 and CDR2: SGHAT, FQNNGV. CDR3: CASSLTGGSYNEQFF. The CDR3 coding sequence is TGTGCCAGCAGCTTGACAGGGGGCTCCTACAATGAGCAGTTCTTC.

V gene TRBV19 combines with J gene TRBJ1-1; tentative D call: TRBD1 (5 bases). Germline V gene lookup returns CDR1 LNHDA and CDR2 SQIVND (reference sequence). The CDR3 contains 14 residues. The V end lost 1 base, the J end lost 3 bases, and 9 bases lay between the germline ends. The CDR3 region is CASSIGQGDTEAFF. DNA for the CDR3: TGTGCCAGTAGTATAGGCCAGGGAGACACTGAAGCTTTCTTT.

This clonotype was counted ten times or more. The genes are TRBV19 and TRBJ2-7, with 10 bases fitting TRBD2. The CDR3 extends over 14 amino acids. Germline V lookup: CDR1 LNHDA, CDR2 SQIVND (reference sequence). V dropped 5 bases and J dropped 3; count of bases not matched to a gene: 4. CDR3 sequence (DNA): TGTGCCAGTAGTGCCGGACTAGCGGACTACGAGCAGTACTTC. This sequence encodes CASSAGLADYEQYF.